This T cell receptor (beta chain) originates from a study of a mutant IDH1 vaccine in newly diagnosed glioma. Overall study context: Patients arrived already treated with radiotherapy, temozolomide, or both, most having had both.

Germline V CDR1 and CDR2: ENHRY, SYGVKD. The CDR3 consists of 13 residues. Trimming took off 3 bases at V and 3 bases at J, with 7 bases between the two ends. This clone is a singleton in its sample. Measured with immunoSEQ multiplex PCR; TCRdb has only the in-frame clones, and not every one. The sample carries 59,000 or so clones, about 91% recorded once. Documented time point: baseline, week 1 (first vaccination visit). Treatment meaning: pre-vaccination baseline after standard-of-care therapy. This specimen was PBMCs, taken from a glioma patient treated with radiotherapy, temozolomide or both. This chain connects TRBV10-3 to TRBJ2-3; the D is unclear. The clonotype was recovered from a man in his forties or fifties with glioma. The CDR3 nucleotides are TGTGCCATCAGTGATGGTCTTACAGATACGCAGTATTTT. Its protein product is CAISDGLTDTQYF.